These 27 T cell receptor beta chains were all obtained from the same sample, sequenced in a study of metastatic and nonmetastatic thyroid tumors. TCRdb reanalyzed the PCR reads with MiXCR. Found here are under 40,000 clones, 17% of them singletons; the top ten hold 6.2%. Among the patients, none had received any treatment before thyroid surgery. The sample comprised blood. The receptors were gathered from a male donor with papillary thyroid cancer or a benign thyroid nodule (not recorded which). Some clones in this sample may be carry-over from other donors' samples.

Turning to this clone: This CDR3 is also generated by other DNA sequences in the sample. J is TRBJ2-3 and V is TRBV2; 15 nucleotides agree with TRBD2. The CDR3 covers 18 residues. Unmatched junction bases numbered 13, after V lost 7 bases and J lost 5 bases. Per germline, CDR1 SNHLY and CDR2 FYNNEI. The CDR3, as DNA: TGTGCCAGCACGTTGGGCGGACTAGCGGGGGGGCATAGAGATACGCAGTATTTT. It codes for CASTLGGLAGGHRDTQYF. Using reference TRBV2 and TRBJ2-3 for the parts outside the CDR3, the full variable domain is EPEVTQTPSHQVTQMGQEVILRCVPISNHLYFYWYRQILGQKVEFLVSFYNNEISEKSEIFDDQFSVERPDGSNFTLKIRSTKLEDSAMYFCASTLGGLAGGHRDTQYFGPGTRLTVL.

This clone was counted many times. V usage is TRBV6-5 and J usage is TRBJ2-7; 9 bases align to TRBD1. CDR1 MNHEY and CDR2 SVGAGI come from the germline V gene. J gave up 2 bases and V 0 bases, and 8 bases lay outside the gene matches. The CDR3 is 17 amino acids. In DNA form, the CDR3 reads TGTGCCAGCAGTTACTCTGGCGAGAGACAGGGGGCCTACGAGCAGTACTTC. It codes for CASSYSGERQGAYEQYF.

This clone was recorded at least ten times. The chain is built from TRBV27 and TRBJ2-5, with 8 bases identical to TRBD1. Trimming at V came to 8 bases and at J to 2 bases, leaving 7 bases not matched to a gene. This CDR3 region has 14 residues. CDR1 is MNHEY and CDR2 is SMNVEV in the germline V gene (reference sequence). CDR3 amino acids: CASGFTGGQETQYF. CDR3 nucleotide sequence: TGTGCCAGCGGCTTCACAGGGGGACAAGAGACCCAGTACTTC.

This sequence joins TRBV6-1 and TRBJ2-5, with a possible D match to TRBD2 (6 bases). V was trimmed by 7 bases and J by 5 bases, leaving 17 bases between them. CDR1 is MNHNS, CDR2 SASEGT, per germline. This CDR3 comprises 14 residues. The CDR3 nucleotides are TGTGCCAGCAACCCGGAGGGACCGGGGGAGACCCAGTACTTC. As protein: CASNPEGPGETQYF.

V gene TRBV11-2 combines with J gene TRBJ2-1; D may be TRBD2 (7 bases). The germline CDR1 and CDR2 sequences are SGHAT and FQNNGV. V lost 1 base and J lost 2, with 12 bases in between. The CDR3 has 16 amino acids. CDR3 protein: CASSLVSGGTYNEQFF. The CDR3 DNA reads TGTGCCAGCAGCTTAGTTTCGGGGGGCACCTACAATGAGCAGTTCTTC.

This clone ranks as medium-sized. The V gene is TRBV6-4, the J gene TRBJ2-3, with 10 bases identical to TRBD1. CDR3 size: 15 residues. Losses at the gene ends were 2 bases for V and 1 base for J; bases not matched to a gene: 0. CDR1 and CDR2 (germline): MRHNA, SNTAGT. In DNA form, the CDR3 reads TGTGCCAGCAGTGACGGGACAGGGGGCACAGATACGCAGTATTTT. It specifies CASSDGTGGTDTQYF.

This clone has a count of ten or more. The V gene is TRBV3-1, the J gene TRBJ1-3, with D hard to call. The CDR3 extends over 12 amino acids. Trimming removed 8 bases from V and 1 base from J, with 6 bases in between. Looked up from germline, CDR1 is LGHDT and CDR2 is YNNKEL (reference sequence). The CDR3 sequence: CASLDSGNTIYF. Here the CDR3 DNA reads TGTGCCAGCTTGGATTCTGGAAACACCATATATTTT.

This clone has more than one count but fewer than ten. Additional DNA sequences in this sample encode the identical CDR3. The rearrangement joins TRBV24-1 to TRBJ1-4; a weak D match, TRBD1 (5 bases). The CDR3 is 15 amino acids. V lost 2 bases, J lost 8 bases, and 14 bases lay in between. Looked up from germline, CDR1 is KGHDR and CDR2 is SFDVKD. As DNA, the CDR3 is TGTGCCACCAGTGATTCGAGGGGTCTAGGCGAAAAACTGTTTTTT. Its protein product is CATSDSRGLGEKLFF.

Ten or more counts support this clone. J is TRBJ1-1 and V is TRBV6-1, with D unresolved. CDR3 length equals 12 residues. The germline gives CDR1 MNHNS, CDR2 SASEGT. V was clipped by 8 bases and J by 11 bases, with 18 bases between them. The CDR3 DNA sequence: TGTGCCAGCGCCGAAGTGGAGGAGGAGGCTTTCTTT. Its translation: CASAEVEEEAFF.

This clone was counted a few times. CDR3 protein: CATSKGTGMLKTQYF. CDR3 in DNA: TGTGCCACCAGCAAAGGGACAGGGATGTTGAAGACCCAGTACTTC. The chain recombines TRBV15 with TRBJ2-5; 9 bases map to TRBD1. The CDR3 spans 15 residues. Germline loops: CDR1 LNHNV, CDR2 YYDKDF (reference sequence). Trimming took 4 bases from V and 6 from J; bases not matched to a gene: 9.

This clone was seen many times. CDR3 amino acids: CASSIVLRDRGPYEQYF. In DNA, the CDR3 is TGTGCCAGTAGTATAGTTCTAAGGGACAGGGGACCCTACGAGCAGTACTTC. The genes are TRBV19 and TRBJ2-7, with 10 bases lining up with TRBD1. Per the germline V gene, CDR1 is LNHDA and CDR2 is SQIVND (reference sequence). The CDR3 is 17 amino acids. The trim removed 1 base at V and 2 bases at J, leaving 8 bases unmatched.

This clone was counted at least ten times. The chain recombines TRBV5-1 with TRBJ2-2; possibly TRBD1 for D (5 bases). CDR1 is SGHRS and CDR2 is YFSETQ in the germline V gene. The V end lost 0 bases, the J end lost 8 bases, and 5 bases lay between the germline ends. The CDR3 totals 12 residues. CDR3 in amino acids: CASSLEGGELFF. In DNA form, the CDR3 reads TGCGCCAGCAGCTTGGAGGGGGGGGAGCTGTTTTTT. Based on the CDR3 plus reference TRBV5-1 and TRBJ2-2, the full variable domain is KAGVTQTPRYLIKTRGQQVTLSCSPISGHRSVSWYQQTPGQGLQFLFEYFSETQRNKGNFPGRFSGRQFSNSRSEMNVSTLELGDSALYLCASSLEGGELFFGEGSRLTVL.

This clone was observed a handful of times. The sample holds other DNA sequences that translate to the same CDR3. The chain carries TRBV19 and TRBJ1-6; D not certain. V was clipped by 5 bases and J by 10 bases, with 12 bases between them. Germline V lookup: CDR1 LNHDA, CDR2 SQIVND (reference sequence). The CDR3 runs to 13 residues. CDR3: CASSSGPGSPLHF. The CDR3 DNA reads as TGTGCCAGTAGTTCAGGACCGGGGTCACCCCTCCACTTT.

This clone has more than one count but fewer than ten. The chain has TRBV6-1 and TRBJ1-5; unclear D gene. The CDR3 covers 16 residues. Deletions cut 2 bases from V and 1 base from J, with 12 bases between. Germline CDR1 reads MNHNS; CDR2 reads SASEGT. This chain's CDR3 is CASSESAGFSNQPQHF. In DNA form, the CDR3 reads TGTGCCAGCAGTGAATCGGCAGGATTCAGCAATCAGCCCCAGCATTTT.

This clone was detected ten times or more. The gene calls are TRBV20-1 and TRBJ2-3, with D possibly being TRBD2 (6 bases). This CDR3 is built from 17 residues. Germline loops: CDR1 DFQATT, CDR2 SNEGSKA (reference sequence). V was trimmed by 3 bases and J by 2 bases, leaving 21 bases between them. The CDR3 loop reads CSARPIPTRPLTDTQYF. The DNA for the CDR3 is TGCAGTGCTAGGCCCATCCCGACTAGACCCCTCACAGATACGCAGTATTTT.

The CDR3 nucleotides are TGTGCCAGCGTCCGGGACAGGGCCGGCGGCCACACCTTC. Encoded protein: CASVRDRAGGHTF. This rearrangement joins TRBV2 to TRBJ1-2; 9 bases agree with TRBD1. This CDR3 region has 13 residues. V was clipped by 8 bases and J by 12 bases; unmatched bases: 13. The germline gives CDR1 SNHLY, CDR2 FYNNEI.

V gene TRBV2 combines with J gene TRBJ1-2; 7 nucleotides match TRBD1. Germline-derived CDR1 and CDR2 are SNHLY and FYNNEI. V trimming: 10 bases; J trimming: 6 bases; junction bases outside the gene matches: 11. The length of the CDR3 is 13 residues. The CDR3 region has the DNA TGTGCCATCTTCAGGGGGTCGGGTGATGGCTACACCTTC. This translates into CAIFRGSGDGYTF.

This clone was seen at least ten times. The J gene is TRBJ2-5, the V gene TRBV30, with D unclear. The CDR3 is 11 amino acids. CDR1 is GTSNPN and CDR2 is SVGIG in the germline V gene (reference sequence). Between the trimmed V and J ends, which lost 4 bases and 1 base, there was a span of 4 bases. In DNA, the CDR3 is TGTGCCTGGACGGTCCAAGAGACCCAGTACTTC. It yields the protein CAWTVQETQYF.

This clone was counted a few times. The CDR3 DNA follows: TGTGCCACCAGCAGAGATCGACTAGCTAACTATGGCTACACCTTC. This encodes CATSRDRLANYGYTF. The V call is TRBV15, the J call TRBJ1-2; D is undetermined. This CDR3 is built from 15 residues. V lost 0 bases to trimming and J lost 0 bases, with 8 bases between them. The germline gives CDR1 LNHNV, CDR2 YYDKDF (reference sequence).

This clone was counted once. The V call is TRBV2, the J call TRBJ1-4; D gene ambiguous. This CDR3 is built from 14 residues. Germline V lookup: CDR1 SNHLY, CDR2 FYNNEI. Trimming took off 4 bases at V and 5 bases at J, with 11 bases between the two ends. CDR3 region: CASSGYRRNEKLFF. In nucleotides, the CDR3 is TGTGCCAGCAGTGGCTACAGAAGAAATGAAAAACTGTTTTTT.

In the case of this clone: This may arise from a read error, as a much more abundant clone is one base away. The chain links TRBV3-1 to TRBJ2-7; the D is unclear. The CDR3 contains 13 residues. Trimming took off 4 bases at V and 6 bases at J, with 13 bases between the two ends. Germline CDR1 reads LGHDT; CDR2 reads YNNKEL (reference sequence). CDR3 sequence: CASSRPEIGEQYF. CDR3 coding DNA: TGTGCCAGCAGCCGACCGGAAATAGGCGAGCAGTACTTC.

V is TRBV6-1 and J is TRBJ1-2; TRBD1 might be the D (5 bases). The CDR3 sequence is 14 residues long. V was trimmed by 5 bases and J by 4 bases, leaving 14 bases between them. From germline, CDR1 is MNHNS and CDR2 SASEGT. CDR3 in amino acids: CASSPQSGGYGYTF. For the CDR3, the DNA is TGTGCCAGCAGTCCACAAAGTGGGGGCTATGGCTACACCTTC.

V gene TRBV5-1 combines with J gene TRBJ2-3; 9 nucleotides line up with TRBD2. The CDR3 sequence is 17 residues long. V shed 0 bases, J shed 5 bases, and the junction held 10 bases outside the gene matches. CDR1 and CDR2 (germline): SGHRS, YFSETQ. CDR3 sequence reads: CASSLEIAGVGEDTQYF. In DNA form, the CDR3 reads TGCGCCAGCAGCTTGGAAATAGCGGGAGTCGGTGAAGATACGCAGTATTTT.

The V and J genes are TRBV9 and TRBJ2-7; 11 nucleotides agree with TRBD2. The CDR3 runs 15 residues. The J segment lost 4 bases and the V segment lost 4 bases, leaving 7 bases of the junction unmatched. CDR1 is SGDLS and CDR2 is YYNGEE in the germline V gene. CDR3 in amino acids: CASSLGLAGPYEQYF. The CDR3 nucleotides are TGTGCCAGCAGCCTTGGACTAGCGGGCCCGTACGAGCAGTACTTC.

This clone turned up a few times. J is TRBJ2-7 and V is TRBV12-3 or TRBV12-4; 13 bases match TRBD2. V was pared by 6 bases and J by 6 bases, with 8 bases of the junction left unmatched. The CDR3 consists of 15 residues. CDR3 loop: CASSPGLAGAFEQYF. CDR3 DNA sequence: TGTGCCAGCAGCCCCGGACTAGCGGGAGCCTTCGAGCAGTACTTC.

This clone was observed at least ten times. The chain links TRBV15 to TRBJ2-7, with D unclear. Germline-derived CDR1 and CDR2 are LNHNV and YYDKDF (reference sequence). The CDR3 extends over 15 amino acids. V was clipped by 5 bases and J by 4 bases, with 18 bases between them. CDR3 nucleotide sequence: TGTGCCACCAGCGAGGATCCATACGGGCAATACGAGCAGTACTTC. Its protein is CATSEDPYGQYEQYF.

Ten or more counts support this clone. This rearrangement joins TRBV20-1 to TRBJ2-7; D perhaps matches TRBD1 (6 bases). The ends were cut back, 4 bases at V and 2 bases at J, with 12 bases in the middle. The CDR3 is 13 residues long. Germline-derived CDR1 and CDR2 are DFQATT and SNEGSKA (reference sequence). The CDR3 nucleotides read TGCAGTGCTACCACGGACAGTCCCTACGAGCAGTACTTC. Translated: CSATTDSPYEQYF.